This T cell receptor beta chain was obtained from a study of T cells in Graves' hyperthyroidism and ophthalmopathy. This CDR3 is built from 15 residues. V dropped 5 bases and J dropped 6 bases, with 17 bases sitting between them. Looked up from germline, CDR1 is SGHNT and CDR2 is YENEEA. In its sample, this clonotype was seen many times. Authors of the study amplified TCR beta CDR3 regions from RNA transcripts. RT-PCR in the first round (using the HTBI primer set) targeted the TCR CDR3. TCRdb re-analysed the multiplex PCR reads in MiXCR, keeping a single row per CDR3 protein. Counted here are 280,000 or so distinct CDR3 sequences, approximately 14% occurring once; the ten biggest clones make up 30% to 35%.

The clonotype comes from a woman aged 50 to 60 with Graves' hyperthyroidism that later progressed to Graves' ophthalmopathy. Sequencing was performed on blood. The rearrangement joins TRBV11-3 to TRBJ2-1; a weak D match, TRBD1 (5 bases). The CDR3, as DNA: TGTGCCAGCAGCGATCGGGCAGGGTTAGTCAATGAGCAGTTCTTC. Its protein product is CASSDRAGLVNEQFF.